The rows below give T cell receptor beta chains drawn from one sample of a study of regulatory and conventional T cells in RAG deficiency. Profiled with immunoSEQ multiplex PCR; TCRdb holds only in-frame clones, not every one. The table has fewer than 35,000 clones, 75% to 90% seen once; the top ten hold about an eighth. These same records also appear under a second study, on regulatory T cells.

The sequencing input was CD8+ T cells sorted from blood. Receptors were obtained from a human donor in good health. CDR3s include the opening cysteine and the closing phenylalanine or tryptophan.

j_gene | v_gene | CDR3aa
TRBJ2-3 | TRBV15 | CATKRTPLPDTQYF
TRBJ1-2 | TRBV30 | CAWSSGTNYGYTF
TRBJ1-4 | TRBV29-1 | CSVEDLNLNEKLFF
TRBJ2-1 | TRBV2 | CASGRLVVGEQFF
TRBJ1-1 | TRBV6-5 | CASSYEGRRTEAFF
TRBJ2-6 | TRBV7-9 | CASSLGGGAIGPGANVLTF
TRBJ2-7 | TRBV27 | CASSFAGLYGSYEQYF
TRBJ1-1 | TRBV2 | CASSDPDSNTEAFF
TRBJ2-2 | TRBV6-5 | CASSLNTGELFF
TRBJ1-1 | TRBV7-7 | CASSSFTGVNTEAFF
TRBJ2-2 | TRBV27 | CASSLVGAGELFF
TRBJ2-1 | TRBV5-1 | CASSFFPDKQGSDEQFF
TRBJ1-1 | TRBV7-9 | CASSPPTYTEAFF
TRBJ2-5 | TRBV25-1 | CASSPRGGQETQYF
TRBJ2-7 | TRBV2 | CVSNLGPFDDEQYF
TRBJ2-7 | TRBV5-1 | CASSFKGAYEQYF
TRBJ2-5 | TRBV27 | CASSPGLAGEKTQYF
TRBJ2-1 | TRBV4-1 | CASSHFLSGGDNEQFF